This record looks at one T cell receptor beta chain sequence and its context. This sample stems from a study of OX40 agonist ivuxolimab in advanced cancers. Here immunoSEQ multiplex PCR was the method, and the copy in TCRdb shows in-frame clones only, minus some. Found here are 90,000 to 100,000 clones, about nine tenths of them singletons; the top ten hold around 0.82%. This CDR3 comprises 14 residues. From germline, CDR1 is MDHEN and CDR2 SYDVKM. The V and J ends lost 5 bases and 10 bases, in that order; junction bases with no gene match: 8. The origin of this receptor is an adult with an advanced solid tumor such as melanoma, head and neck, liver or kidney cancer. The material was CD4+ or CD8+ T cells sorted from blood, obtained in a trial of the OX40 agonist ivuxolimab. This chain uses TRBV28 with TRBJ1-6; 7 bases are a match to TRBD1. The CDR3 protein is CASSATGEVSPLHF. The CDR3 DNA reads TGTGCCAGCAGTGCCACAGGGGAGGTATCACCCCTCCACTTT. The entire variable domain, with the rest obtained from reference TRBV28 and TRBJ1-6, is as follows: DVKVTQSSRYLVKRTGEKVFLECVQDMDHENMFWYRQDPGLGLRLIYFSYDVKMKEKGDIPEGYSVSREKKERFSLILESASTNQTSMYLCASSATGEVSPLHFGNGTRLTVT.